The T cell receptor (beta chain) under discussion was sequenced for a study of blood T cells in healthy people across ages. The V gene's germline CDR1 is MNHNS and CDR2 SASEGT. The CDR3 extends over 16 amino acids. V shed 6 bases, J shed 0 bases, and the junction held 4 bases outside the gene matches. Per sample, at least 5 micrograms of total RNA were extracted. The study, taken as a whole, reports: Higher diversity and more naive CD4+ cells were features of long-lived donors, compared to aged donors.

This clonotype was seen a few times. Its specificity is not known. Together with a sample-barcoded 5' primer, a J-beta primer mix was included in a second PCR lasting about 7 to 11 cycles. Unique molecular identifiers of 12 random nucleotides labeled each cDNA. The yield of each sample was at least 2.5 million CDR3-containing paired-end reads. A single record per CDR3 protein comes from TCRdb applying MiXCR to the 5' RACE reads. This sample yields hundreds of thousands of distinct CDR3 sequences, of which under 25% are seen a single time; 3% to 4.5% belongs to the top ten. Sequenced material: blood. This clonotype was obtained from a man in his 70s in good health. V is TRBV6-1 and J is TRBJ2-3; 12 positions match TRBD2. DNA for the CDR3: TGTGCCAGCAGCCGAGGACTAGCGGGAAGCACAGATACGCAGTATTTT. Residues: CASSRGLAGSTDTQYF.